The T cell receptor beta chain under discussion was sequenced for a study of post-analysis software for immune sequencing data. Study-wide findings and caveats: Controls had lower frequencies than patients of five TRBV segments, which included TRBV5-6, TRBV5-1 and TRBV20-1.

The CDR3 loop spans 15 amino acids. Germline-derived CDR1 and CDR2 are DFQATT and SNEGSKA (reference sequence). V was pared by 1 base and J by 6 bases, with 9 bases of the junction left unmatched. cDNA libraries for TCR beta contained unique molecular identifiers. TCRdb reprocessed the PCR reads with MiXCR, giving one entry per CDR3 protein. This sample has approximately 770,000 distinct CDR3 sequences; about half occur once, and the top ten carry 4.9%. This clonotype came up a few times. The antigen remains undetermined. The chain uses TRBV20-1 and TRBJ2-7, with 10 bases fitting TRBD1. This TCR came from a girl aged 10 to 17 with multiple sclerosis. The sample taken for sequencing was blood. The chain's CDR3 is CSARVIRDRGLEQYF. DNA of the CDR3: TGCAGTGCTAGAGTTATCCGGGACAGGGGCCTCGAGCAGTACTTC.